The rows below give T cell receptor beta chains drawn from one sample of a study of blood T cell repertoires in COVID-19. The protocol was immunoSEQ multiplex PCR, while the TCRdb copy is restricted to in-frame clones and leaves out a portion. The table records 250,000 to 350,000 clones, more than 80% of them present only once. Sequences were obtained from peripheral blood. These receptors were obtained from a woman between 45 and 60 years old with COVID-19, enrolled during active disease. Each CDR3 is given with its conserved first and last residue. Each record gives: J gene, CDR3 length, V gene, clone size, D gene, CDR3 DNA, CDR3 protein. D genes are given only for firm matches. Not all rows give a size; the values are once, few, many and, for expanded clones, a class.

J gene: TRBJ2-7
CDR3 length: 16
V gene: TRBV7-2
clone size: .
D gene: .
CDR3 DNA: TGTGCCAGCAGCCCGTACCCTTTAGCCCAAACCTACGAGCAGTACTTC
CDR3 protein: CASSPYPLAQTYEQYF

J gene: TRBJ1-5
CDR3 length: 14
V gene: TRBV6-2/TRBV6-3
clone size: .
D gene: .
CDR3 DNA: TGTGCCAGCAGTTACTCGCCCGGGGTTCAGCCCCAGCATTTT
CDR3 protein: CASSYSPGVQPQHF

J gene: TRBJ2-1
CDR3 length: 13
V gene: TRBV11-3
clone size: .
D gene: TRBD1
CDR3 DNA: TGTGCCAGCCGACAGGGGGCTTACAATGAGCAGTTCTTC
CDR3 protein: CASRQGAYNEQFF

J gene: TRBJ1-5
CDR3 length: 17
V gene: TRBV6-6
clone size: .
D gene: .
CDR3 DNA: TGTGCCAGCAGTCCCTTGGGTGCGGATCATAGCAATCAGCCCCAGCATTTT
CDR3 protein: CASSPLGADHSNQPQHF

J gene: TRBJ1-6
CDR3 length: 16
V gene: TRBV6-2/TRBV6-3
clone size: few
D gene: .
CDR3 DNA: TGTGCCAGCAGTTACGGCAGAAACGCCTATAATTCACCCCTCCACTTT
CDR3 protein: CASSYGRNAYNSPLHF

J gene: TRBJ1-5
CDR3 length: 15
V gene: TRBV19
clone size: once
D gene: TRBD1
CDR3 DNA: TGTGCCAGCAAAGCCGGGACAGGGAACAATCAGCCCCAGCATTTT
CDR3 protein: CASKAGTGNNQPQHF

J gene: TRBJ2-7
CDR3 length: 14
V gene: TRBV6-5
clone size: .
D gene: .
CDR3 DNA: TGTGCCAGCAGTTACCGAACAGGGTCCTACGAGCAGTACTTC
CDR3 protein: CASSYRTGSYEQYF

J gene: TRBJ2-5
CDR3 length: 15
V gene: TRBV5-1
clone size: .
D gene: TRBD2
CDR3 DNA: TGCGCCAGCAGCTTCCTAGCGGGAGGGCCTCAGACCCAGTACTTC
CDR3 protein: CASSFLAGGPQTQYF

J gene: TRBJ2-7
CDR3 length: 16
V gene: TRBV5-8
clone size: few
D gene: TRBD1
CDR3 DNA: TGTGCCAGCAGCGCTAGATCCGGGACAGGCTTCTACGAGCAGTACTTC
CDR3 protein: CASSARSGTGFYEQYF

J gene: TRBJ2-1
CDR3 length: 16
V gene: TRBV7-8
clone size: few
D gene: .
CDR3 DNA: TGTGCCAGCAGCTCGCGACTAGAGGTGGGATACAATGAGCAGTTCTTC
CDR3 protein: CASSSRLEVGYNEQFF